This T cell receptor beta chain was identified during a study of T cell changes during pregnancy in multiple sclerosis. Here immunoSEQ multiplex PCR was the method, and the copy in TCRdb shows in-frame clones only, minus some. The sample contains roughly 69,000 clones, roughly nine tenths of which appear only once. V was clipped by 0 bases and J by 4 bases, with 8 bases between them. CDR1 is SGHDT, CDR2 YYEEEE, per germline. This CDR3 has 14 residues. The source was peripheral blood, collected after pregnancy. The rearrangement uses TRBV5-6 and TRBJ1-3; D ambiguous. This sequence originates from a female donor with multiple sclerosis, enrolled in a pregnancy study. CDR3 sequence: CASSLAGSGNTIYF. CDR3 sequence (DNA): TGTGCCAGCAGCTTGGCAGGATCGGGAAACACCATATATTTT.